The following is a T cell receptor beta chain sequence with its context. TCRdb keeps only in-frame clones here, not all; method: immunoSEQ multiplex PCR. The sample includes 150,000 to 200,000 clones, around 79% of them seen just once. This entry belongs to a study of blood T cell repertoires in COVID-19. From germline, CDR1 is MRHNA and CDR2 SNTAGT. This CDR3 comprises 13 residues. V was clipped by 7 bases and J by 2 bases, with 12 bases between them. Cohorts were assigned according to the clinical history that participants reported. This receptor was identified in a man in his forties or fifties who had recovered from COVID-19. This chain connects TRBV6-4 to TRBJ2-7; weak D call: TRBD1 (6 bases). Sequenced sample: PBMCs or T cells enriched from blood (not recorded which). Here the CDR3 DNA reads TGTGCCAGCAAGACAGGCAACCCCTACGAGCAGTACTTC. Translated: CASKTGNPYEQYF.